This T cell receptor beta chain was obtained from a study of blood T cell repertoires in COVID-19. TCRdb's copy holds only in-frame clones and misses some; the assay was immunoSEQ multiplex PCR. The table shows 250,000 to 300,000 clones, with roughly 88% occurring only once. Sequencing input: peripheral blood. The TCR sequence derives from a woman between 70 and 85 years old with COVID-19, enrolled during active disease.

CDR3 sequence: CASSGRGTGELFF. Written as DNA, the CDR3 is TGTGCCAGCAGCGGCAGGGGAACCGGGGAGCTGTTTTTT. The chain employs TRBV7-8 and TRBJ2-2, with D maybe TRBD1 (6 bases). CDR1 is SGHVS and CDR2 is FQNEAQ in the germline V gene. This CDR3 has 13 residues. Between the trimmed V and J ends, which lost 5 bases and 5 bases, there was a span of 9 bases.